This T cell receptor beta chain was recovered during a study of CD8+ T cells in alopecia areata. About the research overall: Percent affected scalp area, the SALT score, rated treated patients' severity.

Study-level findings and limits: Many expanded lesional clones persisted during tofacitinib (in both scalp and blood). With just one nonresponder, it is still uncertain whether baseline CD8+ expansion relates to response.

Noted treatment: oral pan-JAK inhibitor, 5-10 mg twice daily. Germline CDR1 and CDR2: KGHSH and LQKENI. Trimming shortened V by 0 bases and J by 4 bases, and 13 bases separated the two germline ends. This CDR3 comprises 17 residues. RNA extraction and reverse transcription yielded cDNA as sequencing template. The table came from immunoSEQ multiplex PCR; TCRdb's copy has only in-frame clones and leaves some out. The sample yields fewer than 250,000 clones, less than 45% seen once. Concerning this clone itself: Its antigen is not known.

This chain connects TRBV18 to TRBJ2-6; possibly TRBD1 for D (5 bases). The sequenced sample was CD4+ T cells sorted from blood, obtained around week 34, from a patient treated with tofacitinib. The sequence derives from a human donor with alopecia areata. CDR3: CASSPPSGHAGANVLTF. The CDR3 coding sequence is TGTGCCAGCTCACCACCATCAGGACATGCAGGGGCCAACGTCCTGACTTTC.